A single sample is the source of the 11 T cell receptor beta chains below, sequenced in a study of cytomegalovirus exposure and HLA in healthy donors. The primer mix had 60 Vbeta and 13 Jbeta primers. Sequencing used immunoSEQ multiplex PCR; TCRdb keeps in-frame clones, though not all of them. The table includes under 150,000 clones, around 74% detected once. The specimen sequenced was PBMCs. All receptors come from a woman aged 18-35 years in good health and CMV-seronegative.

J is TRBJ1-6 and V is TRBV28, with D unclear. The CDR3 contains 15 residues. V was shortened by 3 bases and J by 5 bases, with 11 bases between the two germline ends. Germline lookup yields CDR1 MDHEN and CDR2 SYDVKM. DNA of the CDR3: TGTGCCAGCAGTTTTCAGGAGGAGAATAATTCACCCCTCCACTTT. Protein: CASSFQEENNSPLHF.

This clone was counted a few times. This chain uses TRBV6-1 with TRBJ1-2; 8 bases map to TRBD1. CDR3 length: 13 residues. Germline V lookup: CDR1 MNHNS, CDR2 SASEGT. The J segment lost 2 bases and the V segment lost 7 bases, leaving 3 bases of the junction unmatched. The CDR3 DNA is TGTGCCAGCACCCGGACAGGGAACTATGGCTACACCTTC. It translates to CASTRTGNYGYTF.

V and J are TRBV6-1 and TRBJ1-2; the D gene is possibly TRBD1 (5 bases). This CDR3 contains 15 residues. The germline V gene has CDR1 MNHNS and CDR2 SASEGT. Trimming stripped 8 bases from V and 8 bases from J, with 24 bases between. The CDR3 protein is CASGGTTITTKGYTF. The CDR3 DNA reads TGTGCCAGCGGCGGGACTACAATAACTACAAAAGGCTACACCTTC.

V and J are TRBV11-1 and TRBJ1-6; 9 nucleotides align to TRBD1. CDR3 length equals 16 residues. Per germline, CDR1 SGHAT and CDR2 FQDESV (reference sequence). The ends lost 2 bases at V and 10 bases at J; junction bases unmatched: 9. The DNA for the CDR3 is TGTGCCAGCAGCTTAAGGGGACAGGGCGGTAGCTCACCCCTCCACTTT. Its protein product is CASSLRGQGGSSPLHF. Full variable domain (remainder filled in from reference TRBV11-1 and TRBJ1-6): EAEVAQSPRYKITEKSQAVAFWCDPISGHATLYWYRQILGQGPELLVQFQDESVVDDSQLPKDRFSAERLKGVDSTLKIQPAELGDSAMYLCASSLRGQGGSSPLHFGNGTRLTVT.

The rearrangement links TRBV29-1 to TRBJ1-2; D is unresolved. Germline V gene data show CDR1 as SQVTM and CDR2 as ANQGSEA. This CDR3 comprises 13 residues. Trimming cost V 1 base and J 2 bases, with 8 bases left between them. DNA for the CDR3: TGCAGCGTTGAAGTTGGCCAGAACTATGGCTACACCTTC. It translates to CSVEVGQNYGYTF.

The CDR3 DNA follows: TGTGCCAGCAGTGAGTCCAGGGCCTATGGCTACACCTTC. Translating it yields CASSESRAYGYTF. The gene calls are TRBV6-1 and TRBJ1-2; D is perhaps TRBD1 (5 bases). Trimming removed 3 bases from V and 4 bases from J, with 9 bases in between. This CDR3 comprises 13 residues. Per germline, CDR1 MNHNS and CDR2 SASEGT.

The rearrangement uses TRBV19 and TRBJ2-1, with D tentatively TRBD2 (6 bases). This CDR3 contains 14 residues. With 3 bases removed from V and 8 bases from J, the gap between germline ends came to 14 bases. Germline V lookup: CDR1 LNHDA, CDR2 SQIVND (reference sequence). CDR3 in amino acids: CASSIEVADDEQFF. The CDR3 nucleotides read TGTGCCAGTAGTATCGAGGTAGCGGATGATGAGCAGTTCTTC.

V usage is TRBV5-4 and J usage is TRBJ2-3; maybe TRBD1 (6 bases). Trimming removed 2 bases at V and 5 bases at J, with 15 bases between. The CDR3 loop spans 15 amino acids. Germline CDR1 and CDR2: SGHNT and YYREEE (reference sequence). CDR3 residues: CASSFPGERRDTQYF. DNA for the CDR3: TGTGCCAGCAGCTTTCCAGGGGAGAGGCGAGATACGCAGTATTTT.

The chain combines TRBV18 with TRBJ1-5, with D possibly matching TRBD1 (6 bases). CDR3 length: 13 residues. V lost 5 bases, J lost 7 bases, and 12 bases lay in between. Germline V CDR1 and CDR2: KGHSH, LQKENI. CDR3 protein: CASSDQGLQPQHF. As DNA, the CDR3 is TGTGCCAGCTCAGACCAGGGGTTACAGCCCCAGCATTTT. The full variable domain, its missing parts supplied by reference TRBV18 and TRBJ1-5, is NAGVMQNPRHLVRRRGQEARLRCSPMKGHSHVYWYRQLPEEGLKFMVYLQKENIIDESGMPKERFSAEFPKEGPSILRIQQVVRGDSAAYFCASSDQGLQPQHFGDGTRLSIL.

In its sample, this clone was seen a few times. This chain joins TRBV7-9 and TRBJ1-1; no clear D. V was trimmed by 9 bases and J by 5 bases, leaving 10 bases between them. Germline values: CDR1 SEHNR, CDR2 FQNEAQ (reference sequence). The CDR3 is 11 residues long. The CDR3 DNA follows: TGTGCCAGTAAATACGGGACTGAAGCTTTCTTT. It codes for CASKYGTEAFF.

The J gene is TRBJ1-1, the V gene TRBV27; the D gene is possibly TRBD1 (5 bases). Germline loops: CDR1 MNHEY, CDR2 SMNVEV (reference sequence). The CDR3 sequence is 15 residues long. The V end was cut by 2 bases, the J end by 0 bases, with 10 bases between. CDR3 bases: TGTGCCAGCAGTTTAGGGAAGACAGTGAACACTGAAGCTTTCTTT. The encoded protein is CASSLGKTVNTEAFF.